The 2 T cell receptor beta chains below all came from one sample that was sequenced in a study of monozygotic twins with cystic fibrosis. Sequencing was performed with immunoSEQ multiplex PCR; in TCRdb, only in-frame clones are kept and a portion is missing. The sample consists of just over 35,000 clones, around nine tenths of them appearing once. The sequenced sample consisted of blood. The receptors stem from a boy between 2 and 10 years old with cystic fibrosis.

V gene TRBV5-6 combines with J gene TRBJ2-7, with TRBD2 as a possible D gene (6 bases). CDR1 and CDR2 from the germline V gene are SGHDT and YYEEEE. The V end was cut by 4 bases, the J end by 6 bases, with 14 bases between. The CDR3 has 13 residues. CDR3 sequence: CASSLGGRSEQYF. The CDR3, as DNA: TGTGCCAGCAGCCTAGGTGGGAGGAGCGAGCAGTACTTC.

V usage is TRBV6-5 and J usage is TRBJ2-3; D is perhaps TRBD1 (6 bases). CDR3 size: 12 residues. V dropped 11 bases and J dropped 4 bases, with 13 bases sitting between them. CDR1 is MNHEY, CDR2 SVGAGI, per germline. CDR3 sequence (DNA): TGTGCCGTCAGGGGTAGGGCAGATACGCAGTATTTT. Protein sequence: CAVRGRADTQYF.